The rows below give T cell receptor beta chains drawn from one sample of a study of T cell changes during pregnancy in multiple sclerosis. The data were produced by immunoSEQ multiplex PCR, yet TCRdb's version contains in-frame clones alone and is incomplete. The sample lists just under 65,000 clones; around 96% were seen once. The starting material was CD8+ T cells from peripheral blood mononuclear cells, obtained after pregnancy. The receptors were sampled from a female donor with multiple sclerosis, enrolled in a pregnancy study. The CDR3 runs from the conserved cysteine through the conserved F or W. Each record gives: D gene, clone size, J gene, CDR3 length, V gene, CDR3 protein, CDR3 DNA. D genes are given only for firm matches. Part of the rows lack a size; the others show once, few, many or a class for expanded clones.

TRBD2	-	TRBJ2-7	14	TRBV10-3	CASRVGLAGVEQYF	TGTGCCAGCCGCGTCGGACTAGCGGGAGTCGAGCAGTACTTC
-	once	TRBJ1-5	17	TRBV6-1	CASSESHSLYSNQPQHF	TGTGCCAGCAGTGAATCTCACAGTCTCTATAGCAATCAGCCCCAGCATTTT
TRBD2	-	TRBJ2-7	15	TRBV5-6	CASSWGTSGPYEQYF	TGTGCCAGCAGCTGGGGGACTAGCGGACCCTACGAGCAGTACTTC
-	-	TRBJ2-1	14	TRBV7-8	CASSVPGTLNEQFF	TGTGCCAGCAGCGTCCCCGGGACTCTGAATGAGCAGTTCTTC
-	-	TRBJ2-1	18	TRBV7-6	CASSLRLLLAGGYNEQFF	TGTGCCAGCAGCCTACGACTGTTGCTGGCTGGAGGCTACAATGAGCAGTTCTTC
-	-	TRBJ2-5	16	TRBV15	CATSSDAGASRETQYF	TGTGCCACCAGCAGTGATGCGGGGGCTTCGAGAGAGACCCAGTACTTC
-	once	TRBJ2-7	14	TRBV18	CASSPPAASYEQYF	TGTGCCAGCTCACCACCTGCGGCGTCCTACGAGCAGTACTTC
-	-	TRBJ1-5	15	TRBV28	CASSAYRASNQPQHF	TGTGCCAGCAGTGCGTACAGGGCTAGCAATCAGCCCCAGCATTTT
TRBD1	-	TRBJ1-1	19	TRBV27	CASSLRTGEVKKGYTEAFF	TGTGCCAGCAGTTTGAGGACAGGGGAAGTGAAAAAAGGGTACACTGAAGCTTTCTTT
-	-	TRBJ2-7	13	TRBV2	CASSSTGSYEQYF	TGTGCCAGCTCGTCGACAGGATCCTACGAGCAGTACTTC
TRBD1	-	TRBJ2-2	13	TRBV13	CASGTGGTGELFF	TGTGCCAGCGGGACAGGTGGGACCGGGGAGCTGTTTTTT